The next 9 T cell receptor beta chains were all read from a single sample in a study of T cell repertoires in cytomegalovirus infection. TCRdb independently ran MiXCR on the reads; one entry per CDR3 protein. The sample lists more than 400,000 distinct CDR3 sequences; about 25% were seen once. The sequencing sample was made of PBMCs. The source of these receptors is a human donor in good health (CMV status not recorded). Some clones in this sample may be carry-over from other donors' samples.

The gene calls are TRBV5-4 and TRBJ2-1, with TRBD2 identical over 12 bases. V shed 4 bases, J shed 5 bases, and the junction held 4 bases outside the gene matches. This CDR3 comprises 15 residues. CDR1 is SGHNT and CDR2 is YYREEE in the germline V gene (reference sequence). CDR3 coding DNA: TGTGCCAGCAGCCAAGGGACTAGCGGGCACAATGAGCAGTTCTTC. Translated, it gives CASSQGTSGHNEQFF.

This clonotype has at least ten counts. The chain recombines TRBV4-1 with TRBJ1-2; the D is unclear. The CDR3 sequence is 13 residues long. V lost 3 bases and J 4 bases, leaving 9 bases between the germline ends. The germline gives CDR1 MGHRA, CDR2 YSYEKL. The CDR3 loop is CASSQNQGYGYTF. The CDR3 DNA reads as TGCGCCAGCAGCCAGAACCAAGGCTATGGCTACACCTTC.

The table lists this clonotype with a few counts. The chain uses TRBV10-1 and TRBJ2-2; D tentatively reads TRBD1 or TRBD2 (6 bases each). CDR1 and CDR2 (germline): WNHNN, SYGVQD (reference sequence). This CDR3 comprises 14 residues. Trimming took 6 bases from V and 3 from J, leaving 11 bases between them. The CDR3 sequence is CASRRDMDTGELFF. The CDR3 nucleotides are TGCGCCAGCAGGCGGGACATGGACACCGGGGAGCTGTTTTTT.

Only a few counts were recorded for this clonotype. This chain joins TRBV23-1 and TRBJ2-1; 7 bases fit TRBD2. TRBV23-1 is treated as an ORF (open reading frame) with a function not yet certain. The CDR3 runs 18 residues. The J segment lost 9 bases and the V segment lost 0 bases, leaving 17 bases of the junction unmatched. The CDR3 protein is CASSQSSKSSGDRIEQFF. In DNA, the CDR3 is TGCGCCAGCAGTCAATCAAGCAAATCCAGCGGGGACCGGATTGAGCAGTTCTTC.

The chain is built from TRBV7-9 and TRBJ1-4, with D possibly TRBD1 on 6 matching bases. Germline V gene sequence: CDR1 SEHNR, CDR2 FQNEAQ (reference sequence). This CDR3 has 13 amino acids. V gave up 4 bases and J gave up 7 bases, with 10 bases separating them. CDR3 nucleotide sequence: TGTGCCAGCAGCTCCCAGGGGAGTGAAAAACTGTTTTTT. As protein: CASSSQGSEKLFF.

Ten or more counts support this clonotype. This sequence joins TRBV28 and TRBJ2-3, with 9 bases lining up with TRBD2. The CDR3 loop spans 15 amino acids. With V trimmed by 5 bases and J by 4 bases, 7 bases remained unmatched. CDR1 and CDR2 (germline): MDHEN, SYDVKM. CDR3 sequence: CASSTGAGGSDTQYF. The DNA for the CDR3 is TGTGCCAGCAGTACCGGAGCGGGAGGATCAGATACGCAGTATTTT.

The V gene is TRBV7-9, the J gene TRBJ2-5; TRBD2 matches 10 bases. The CDR3 length is 15 residues. With 6 bases clipped from V and 2 bases from J, the junction kept 6 bases outside the gene matches. CDR1 is SEHNR, CDR2 FQNEAQ, per germline (reference sequence). The CDR3 loop reads CASSTASGSQETQYF. The CDR3 nucleotides are TGTGCCAGCAGTACGGCTAGCGGGAGTCAAGAGACCCAGTACTTC.

The rearrangement links TRBV27 to TRBJ2-7; TRBD1 might be the D (5 bases). Per germline, CDR1 MNHEY and CDR2 SMNVEV (reference sequence). The CDR3 is 14 amino acids. Trimming stripped 6 bases from V and 2 bases from J, with 14 bases between. The CDR3 sequence is CASSTGSKPYEQYF. For the CDR3, the DNA is TGTGCCAGCAGCACAGGTAGCAAGCCCTACGAGCAGTACTTC.

There are a few counts of this clonotype. The chain uses TRBV7-9 and TRBJ2-2; D unresolved. Germline V CDR1 and CDR2: SEHNR, FQNEAQ (reference sequence). Trimming stripped 5 bases from V and 4 bases from J, with 5 bases between. CDR3 length equals 12 residues. The CDR3 DNA reads TGTGCCAGCAGCATAAGCACCGGGGAGCTGTTTTTT. Protein: CASSISTGELFF.